A selection of T cell receptor beta chains follows, all from one sample in a study of T cells after yellow fever vaccination. TCRdb re-called the 5' RACE reads with MiXCR, one entry per CDR3 protein. The sample lists roughly 26,000 distinct CDR3 sequences; 5% to 7% were seen once. Sequencing used PBMCs, either bulk or a sorted T-cell subset (CD4+, CD8+, memory, or dextramer-sorted; not recorded which), obtained 15 days after the yellow fever booster vaccination. The source is a man aged 30 to 45 who received the YFV17D yellow fever vaccine. CDR3s include the opening cysteine and the closing phenylalanine or tryptophan. D genes are given only for firm matches. The listing skips clone size in some rows; elsewhere it reads once, few, many or a size class.

>TRBJ2-3|TRBV28|NA|many
TGTGCCAGCAGTTCGGGGAATACGCAGTATTTT
CASSSGNTQYF
>TRBJ1-5|TRBV7-8|TRBD1|many
TGTGCCAGCAGCTTAGCCTTGACAGGGTCGAATCAGCCCCAGCATTTT
CASSLALTGSNQPQHF
>TRBJ2-5|TRBV20-1|NA|NA
TGCAGTGCTACCTCCGAGACCCAGTACTTC
CSATSETQYF
>TRBJ2-1|TRBV9|TRBD1|many
TGTGCCAGCAGCGTAGAGGGACAGGGGGGGAATGAGCAGTTCTTC
CASSVEGQGGNEQFF
>TRBJ2-7|TRBV4-3|NA|many
TGCGCCAGCAGCCAAGATTTCGCGGGGCGGACCACTTACGAGCAGTACTTC
CASSQDFAGRTTYEQYF
>TRBJ1-1|TRBV20-1|NA|many
TGCAGTGCTAGGTCCTGGAACACTGAAGCTTTCTTT
CSARSWNTEAFF
>TRBJ2-6|TRBV5-1|NA|many
TGCGCCAGCAGCTCCACTACAGGGAGTGGGGCCAACGTCCTGACTTTC
CASSSTTGSGANVLTF
>TRBJ2-1|TRBV7-2|NA|many
TGTGCCAGCAGCTCCTCCACCCAGTTCTTC
CASSSSTQFF
>TRBJ2-3|TRBV10-3|TRBD1|many
TGTGCCATCGGGTCGACAGGGTTGAGAGATACGCAGTATTTT
CAIGSTGLRDTQYF
>TRBJ1-1|TRBV3-1|NA|many
TGTGCCAGCAGCCAAGAGGGAAGGGAAGCTTTCTTT
CASSQEGREAFF
>TRBJ2-7|TRBV12-3/TRBV12-4|NA|many
TGTGCCAGCAGTTTCAATCTAAAGCAGTACTTC
CASSFNLKQYF
>TRBJ2-1|TRBV9|TRBD2|many
TGTGCCAGCAGCCCAGGACTAGCGGATTACAATGAGCAGTTCTTC
CASSPGLADYNEQFF
>TRBJ2-5|TRBV12-5|NA|many
TGTGCTAGTGGTTCGATTGGGGGGGCCGTTCAAGAGACCCAGTACTTC
CASGSIGGAVQETQYF
>TRBJ2-2|TRBV10-3|TRBD2|few
TGTGCCATCAGTGAGGACGGGAGGGGCACCGGGGAGCTGTTTTTT
CAISEDGRGTGELFF
>TRBJ2-1|TRBV5-1|TRBD2|many
TGCGCCAGCAGCCAAATAGCGGGAATATCCAATGAGCAGTTCTTC
CASSQIAGISNEQFF
>TRBJ2-1|TRBV6-5|TRBD1|many
TGTGCCAGCAGTTACTCGCCAGGGGGTAACAATGAGCAGTTCTTC
CASSYSPGGNNEQFF
>TRBJ2-7|TRBV29-1|TRBD1|many
TGCAGCGTTGATGGACAGGGGGTCTACGAGCAGTACTTC
CSVDGQGVYEQYF
>TRBJ2-1|TRBV4-3|TRBD1|many
TGCGCCAGCAGCCAGGACACAGGGGGCAATGAGCAGTTCTTC
CASSQDTGGNEQFF
>TRBJ2-3|TRBV7-2|NA|many
TGTGCCAGCAGCTTACAAGCGGGCAGCACAGATACGCAGTATTTT
CASSLQAGSTDTQYF
>TRBJ2-1|TRBV4-3|TRBD2|many
TGCGCCAGCAGTTTTAGCGGGAGGGCTAATTCCGATGAGCAGTTCTTC
CASSFSGRANSDEQFF
>TRBJ2-1|TRBV5-6|TRBD2|many
TGTGCCAGCAGCCTGGGACTAGCGGGGAACAATGAGCAGTTCTTC
CASSLGLAGNNEQFF
>TRBJ1-2|TRBV2|NA|many
TGTGCCAGCAGCGAAGGGAGGGGAGGAAACTATGGCTACACCTTC
CASSEGRGGNYGYTF
>TRBJ1-2|TRBV18|NA|many
TGTGCCAGCTCACCACCGGACCGAGAATTCTATGGCTACACCTTC
CASSPPDREFYGYTF
>TRBJ1-1|TRBV29-1|TRBD1|many
TGCAGCGCCCTGGGACAGATCAACACTGAAGCTTTCTTT
CSALGQINTEAFF
>TRBJ2-6|TRBV6-2/TRBV6-3|NA|many
TGTGCCAGCAGCCCCGGGACCTTCGGTAGGGCCAACGTCCTGACTTTC
CASSPGTFGRANVLTF
>TRBJ1-5|TRBV19|TRBD1|NA
TGTGCCAGTACCAGATCTTTGGGACAGGGAAGCAATCAGCCCCAGCATTTT
CASTRSLGQGSNQPQHF